Each of the 28 T cell receptor beta chains below was sequenced from the same sample in a study of blood T cell repertoires in COVID-19. Here immunoSEQ multiplex PCR was the method, and the copy in TCRdb shows in-frame clones only, minus some. This sample has 400,000 to 450,000 clones, with approximately 88% found just once. The sequenced sample consisted of peripheral blood. All receptors derive from a woman aged 45-65 years with COVID-19, enrolled during active disease.

This chain connects TRBV6-5 to TRBJ2-1; 12 bases agree with TRBD2. The CDR3 contains 14 residues. Germline V gene sequence: CDR1 MNHEY, CDR2 SVGAGI. The ends lost 7 bases at V and 9 bases at J; junction bases unmatched: 7. DNA for the CDR3: TGTGCCAGCATTCCTCTAGCGGGGGGGGTTGAGCAGTTCTTC. This sequence encodes CASIPLAGGVEQFF.

The chain uses TRBV6-5 and TRBJ1-2; possibly TRBD1 for D (6 bases). Germline-derived CDR1 and CDR2 are MNHEY and SVGAGI. The CDR3 consists of 16 residues. V lost 2 bases, J lost 3 bases, and 16 bases lay in between. The DNA of the CDR3 is TGTGCCAGCAGTTACGCCGCAGGGGAGGGCGACTATGGCTACACCTTC. Amino acids: CASSYAAGEGDYGYTF.

The rearrangement links TRBV7-9 to TRBJ1-1; D gene ambiguous. Trimming cost V 3 bases and J 3 bases, with 8 bases left between them. Germline lookup yields CDR1 SEHNR and CDR2 FQNEAQ (reference sequence). The CDR3 is 13 amino acids. The CDR3 DNA is TGTGCCAGCAGCTTCCGGAGGGACACTGAAGCTTTCTTT. Translating gives CASSFRRDTEAFF.

The V and J genes are TRBV18 and TRBJ1-2; D unclear. The V and J ends lost 2 bases and 4 bases respectively, with 11 bases between them. CDR3 length: 14 amino acids. Germline loops: CDR1 KGHSH, CDR2 LQKENI. The CDR3 DNA sequence: TGTGCCAGCTCACCAAGAGAAGTTTCCTATGGCTACACCTTC. Translation gives CASSPREVSYGYTF.

This sequence joins TRBV3-1 (or the pseudogene TRBV3-2) and TRBJ2-5; 9 bases are shared with TRBD1. With V trimmed by 4 bases and J by 6 bases, 6 bases remained unmatched. Germline CDR1 and CDR2: LGHDT and YNNKEL (reference sequence). CDR3 length equals 14 residues. In DNA form, the CDR3 reads TGTGCCAGCAGCCCCGGGACAGGGCGGCAGACCCAGTACTTC. Translated, it gives CASSPGTGRQTQYF.

V gene TRBV19 combines with J gene TRBJ1-6; D not resolved. Per the germline V gene, CDR1 is LNHDA and CDR2 is SQIVND (reference sequence). The ends were cut back, 5 bases at V and 7 bases at J, with 9 bases in the middle. The CDR3 is 13 amino acids. CDR3 region: CASSPSSNSPLHF. The CDR3 bases are TGTGCCAGTAGTCCCTCCTCGAATTCACCCCTCCACTTT.

The chain has TRBV7-6 and TRBJ2-1; 14 positions match TRBD2. V was pared by 5 bases and J by 6 bases, with 15 bases of the junction left unmatched. The CDR3 contains 19 residues. Germline V gene data show CDR1 as SGHVS and CDR2 as FNYEAQ. For the CDR3, the DNA is TGTGCCAGCAGCCCTCGACTAGCGGGGGGGCCGTCTCGATCCAATGAGCAGTTCTTC. Translating it yields CASSPRLAGGPSRSNEQFF.

The chain uses TRBV14 and TRBJ2-5, with 9 positions matching TRBD2. This CDR3 region has 17 residues. V shed 1 base and J 2 bases; nucleotides not matched to a gene: 8. Germline V gene data show CDR1 as SGHDN and CDR2 as FVKESK. CDR3 region: CASSQVAGVTYQETQYF. The CDR3 nucleotides read TGTGCCAGCAGCCAAGTAGCGGGGGTGACTTATCAAGAGACCCAGTACTTC.

This chain joins TRBV7-3 and TRBJ1-2, with a tentative D call TRBD1 (5 bases). CDR3 size: 13 residues. V lost 1 base and J 5 bases, leaving 8 bases between the germline ends. Per the germline V gene, CDR1 is SGHTA and CDR2 is FQGTGA. Here the CDR3 reads CASSLNDRYGYTF. In nucleotides, the CDR3 is TGTGCCAGCAGCTTAAATGACAGATATGGCTACACCTTC.

V and J are TRBV14 and TRBJ1-5; no reliable D call. Trimming removed 8 bases at V and 0 bases at J, with 14 bases between. This CDR3 contains 15 residues. Germline V gives CDR1 SGHDN, CDR2 FVKESK. In nucleotides, the CDR3 is TGTGCCAGCTGTCACAGACATTATAGCAATCAGCCCCAGCATTTT. Amino acid sequence: CASCHRHYSNQPQHF.

The chain employs TRBV30 and TRBJ1-2, with D maybe TRBD1 (6 bases). This CDR3 spans 13 amino acids. The V gene lost 8 bases and the J gene lost 8 bases, with 21 bases spanning the gap. Germline lookup yields CDR1 GTSNPN and CDR2 SVGIG (reference sequence). DNA of the CDR3: TGTGCCCGGAAGGACAGTTGGATTGGAGGCTACACCTTC. Translated, it gives CARKDSWIGGYTF.

V and J are TRBV7-2 and TRBJ1-1; TRBD1 might be the D (5 bases). Germline-derived CDR1 and CDR2 are SGHTA and FQGNSA. Trimming left V 6 bases short and J 6 bases short, with 14 bases between. This CDR3 region has 13 residues. CDR3 DNA sequence: TGTGCCAGCAGTTACACAGGTAACGCTGAAGCTTTCTTT. Amino acid sequence: CASSYTGNAEAFF.

The chain joins TRBV7-2 to TRBJ2-3; D possibly corresponds to TRBD2 (6 bases). The ends were cut back, 5 bases at V and 2 bases at J, with 11 bases in the middle. Germline V CDR1 and CDR2: SGHTA, FQGNSA. The CDR3 contains 14 residues. In DNA, the CDR3 is TGTGCCAGCAGCCCGGGACTCTCCACAGATACGCAGTATTTT. Amino acid sequence: CASSPGLSTDTQYF.

This clone has just one count. The chain couples TRBV28 to TRBJ1-4; maybe TRBD1 (5 bases). CDR1 and CDR2 from the germline V gene are MDHEN and SYDVKM. CDR3 size: 15 residues. V gave up 6 bases and J gave up 4 bases, with 15 bases separating them. The CDR3 region has the DNA TGTGCCAGCAGCCTCCCCCCGCAGGGTAATGAAAAACTGTTTTTT. It encodes CASSLPPQGNEKLFF. Combining the CDR3 with reference TRBV28 and TRBJ1-4 gives the whole variable domain DVKVTQSSRYLVKRTGEKVFLECVQDMDHENMFWYRQDPGLGLRLIYFSYDVKMKEKGDIPEGYSVSREKKERFSLILESASTNQTSMYLCASSLPPQGNEKLFFGSGTQLSVL.

The chain uses TRBV29-1 and TRBJ1-5; 9 positions agree with TRBD1. After removal of 6 bases from V and 4 bases from J, the junction contained 4 bases not matched to a gene. Germline values: CDR1 SQVTM, CDR2 ANQGSEA. This CDR3 is 13 amino acids long. This chain's CDR3 is CSVRQGGNQPQHF. The CDR3, as DNA: TGCAGCGTGAGACAGGGGGGAAATCAGCCCCAGCATTTT. Full variable domain (outside the CDR3, taken from reference TRBV29-1 and TRBJ1-5): SAVISQKPSRDICQRGTSLTIQCQVDSQVTMMFWYRQQPGQSLTLIATANQGSEATYESGFVIDKFPISRPNLTFSTLTVSNMSPEDSSIYLCSVRQGGNQPQHFGDGTRLSIL.

The chain employs TRBV4-2 and TRBJ1-1, with D unclear. Germline loops: CDR1 LGHNA, CDR2 YNFKEQ. This CDR3 has 17 amino acids. Trimming cost V 0 bases and J 1 base, with 15 bases left between them. For the CDR3, the DNA is TGTGCCAGCAGCCAAGATGGCAGAGGCCCCAAGAACACTGAAGCTTTCTTT. It specifies CASSQDGRGPKNTEAFF.

This chain uses TRBV5-1 with TRBJ2-7, with D possibly matching TRBD1 (5 bases). V lost 2 bases, J lost 3 bases, and 6 bases lay in between. The CDR3 runs 12 residues. Germline-derived CDR1 and CDR2 are SGHRS and YFSETQ. The CDR3 DNA is TGCGCCAGCAGCTTAACAGGCTACGAGCAGTACTTC. Its protein is CASSLTGYEQYF.

A few counts support this clone. This chain links TRBV7-2 with TRBJ2-1; 9 nucleotides agree with TRBD2. CDR1 is SGHTA, CDR2 FQGNSA, per germline. V shed 4 bases, J shed 8 bases, and the junction held 9 bases outside the gene matches. The CDR3 is 15 residues long. The CDR3 spells CASSSTSGLLDEQFF. The CDR3 DNA reads TGTGCCAGCAGCTCGACTAGCGGCCTTTTAGATGAGCAGTTCTTC. The whole variable domain, remainder taken from reference TRBV7-2 and TRBJ2-1, is GAGVSQSPSNKVTEKGKDVELRCDPISGHTALYWYRQSLGQGLEFLIYFQGNSAPDKSGLPSDRFSAERTGGSVSTLTIQRTQQEDSAVYLCASSSTSGLLDEQFFGPGTRLTVL.

This clone was picked up a small number of times. V usage is TRBV19 and J usage is TRBJ2-7; 7 bases agree with TRBD2. CDR1 LNHDA and CDR2 SQIVND come from the germline V gene (reference sequence). This CDR3 has 14 amino acids. The V segment lost 5 bases and the J segment 2 bases; nucleotides outside the gene matches: 6. CDR3 amino acids: CASSRREAPYEQYF. DNA of the CDR3: TGTGCCAGTAGTCGACGGGAGGCGCCCTACGAGCAGTACTTC.

The genes are TRBV27 and TRBJ1-1, with TRBD1 identical over 8 bases. With 7 bases clipped from V and 1 base from J, the junction kept 8 bases outside the gene matches. The CDR3 extends over 15 amino acids. Germline assignment: CDR1 MNHEY and CDR2 SMNVEV (reference sequence). CDR3: CASIPRTGPNTEAFF. The CDR3 DNA reads TGTGCCAGCATCCCCAGGACAGGGCCGAACACTGAAGCTTTCTTT.

This clone occurred once. The genes are TRBV27 and TRBJ2-7; D might be TRBD1 (6 bases). Germline CDR1 and CDR2: MNHEY and SMNVEV (reference sequence). The V and J ends lost 5 bases and 5 bases respectively, with 13 bases between them. The CDR3 extends over 13 amino acids. The CDR3 nucleotides read TGTGCCAGCAGTACCAACAGGGCCCACGAGCAGTACTTC. It codes for CASSTNRAHEQYF.

The chain is built from TRBV5-6 and TRBJ1-4; D remains unclear. The germline CDR1 and CDR2 sequences are SGHDT and YYEEEE. CDR3 length equals 15 residues. V gave up 0 bases and J gave up 5 bases, with 11 bases separating them. DNA of the CDR3: TGTGCCAGCAGCTTGGGCGGCGGCCCCAATGAAAAACTGTTTTTT. This codes for CASSLGGGPNEKLFF.

The CDR3 DNA reads TGTGCCAGCCGAGGCAGGGCCAACTATGGCTACACCTTC. As protein: CASRGRANYGYTF. The chain joins TRBV3-1 (or the pseudogene TRBV3-2) to TRBJ1-2; TRBD1 is a possible D gene (5 bases). Trimming stripped 8 bases from V and 2 bases from J, with 12 bases between. Germline V gene data show CDR1 as LGHDT and CDR2 as YNNKEL (reference sequence). The CDR3 has 13 residues.

The chain has TRBV9 and TRBJ1-6; maybe TRBD1 (6 bases). V was trimmed by 2 bases and J by 11 bases, leaving 11 bases between them. Germline assignment: CDR1 SGDLS and CDR2 YYNGEE. The CDR3 spans 13 residues. CDR3 protein: CASSVAGETPLHF. Here the CDR3 DNA reads TGTGCCAGCAGCGTGGCAGGGGAAACACCCCTCCACTTT.

J is TRBJ1-2 and V is TRBV5-4; no clear D gene. Looked up from germline, CDR1 is SGHNT and CDR2 is YYREEE (reference sequence). CDR3 length: 13 residues. Trimming left V 0 bases short and J 4 bases short, with 7 bases between. Written as DNA, the CDR3 is TGTGCCAGCAGCTTGGGCAGTTCCTATGGCTACACCTTC. This sequence encodes CASSLGSSYGYTF. Looking up the rest from reference TRBV5-4 and TRBJ1-2 gives the full variable domain: ETGVTQSPTHLIKTRGQQVTLRCSSQSGHNTVSWYQQALGQGPQFIFQYYREEENGRGNFPPRFSGLQFPNYSSELNVNALELDDSALYLCASSLGSSYGYTFGSGTRLTVV.

This chain joins TRBV6-5 and TRBJ1-2; D ambiguous. The length of the CDR3 is 15 residues. The V gene's germline CDR1 is MNHEY and CDR2 SVGAGI. CDR3 amino acids: CAPAVPINGTYGYTF. The CDR3 DNA reads TGTGCTCCAGCGGTTCCAATAAACGGAACTTATGGCTACACCTTC.

The rearrangement joins TRBV12-5 to TRBJ1-1, with 7 bases fitting TRBD1. Looked up from germline, CDR1 is LGHNT and CDR2 is FRNRAP. The CDR3 is made up of 12 amino acids. V shed 10 bases and J 5 bases; nucleotides not matched to a gene: 7. CDR3 in amino acids: CAITGAGTEAFF. Written as DNA, the CDR3 is TGTGCTATCACAGGGGCGGGGACTGAAGCTTTCTTT.

V is TRBV5-1 and J is TRBJ1-4; tentatively, D is TRBD1 (5 bases). V was pared by 7 bases and J by 8 bases, with 15 bases between. The CDR3 is 13 amino acids. Per the germline V gene, CDR1 is SGHRS and CDR2 is YFSETQ. The CDR3 DNA reads TGCGCCAGCTCCTCCAGGGCAGGCGAAAAACTGTTTTTT. The encoded protein is CASSSRAGEKLFF. Filled out from reference TRBV5-1 and TRBJ1-4, the complete variable domain reads KAGVTQTPRYLIKTRGQQVTLSCSPISGHRSVSWYQQTPGQGLQFLFEYFSETQRNKGNFPGRFSGRQFSNSRSEMNVSTLELGDSALYLCASSSRAGEKLFFGSGTQLSVL.